The clone carrying this TCR beta chain was seen many times. Its target is not known. Germline V lookup: CDR1 SGHTA, CDR2 FQGNSA. The ends were cut back, 3 bases at V and 9 bases at J, with 12 bases in the middle. The CDR3 has 12 residues. These data are taken from a study of T cells in Graves' hyperthyroidism and ophthalmopathy. Across the study: Peripheral blood samples were taken at initial diagnosis, prior to any treatment.

Patients were aged 18 to 65, had disease duration under 2 months, and had newly diagnosed hyperthyroidism. There were TCR beta CDR3 regions amplified from RNA transcripts. The HTBI primer set was used in a first-round RT-PCR of the TCR CDR3. TCRdb re-called the multiplex PCR reads with MiXCR, one entry per CDR3 protein. The sample holds about 510,000 distinct CDR3 sequences, 14% seen once. Points from the study as a whole: Ophthalmopathy and stable hyperthyroidism were separated by a 13 V-J model.

This receptor was identified in a woman between 40 and 55 years old with Graves' hyperthyroidism. Source material: blood. The V call is TRBV7-2, the J call TRBJ2-7; D not resolved. The CDR3 DNA follows: TGTGCCAGCAGCTTTGGTGGTACTCGGCAGTACTTC. The encoded protein is CASSFGGTRQYF.